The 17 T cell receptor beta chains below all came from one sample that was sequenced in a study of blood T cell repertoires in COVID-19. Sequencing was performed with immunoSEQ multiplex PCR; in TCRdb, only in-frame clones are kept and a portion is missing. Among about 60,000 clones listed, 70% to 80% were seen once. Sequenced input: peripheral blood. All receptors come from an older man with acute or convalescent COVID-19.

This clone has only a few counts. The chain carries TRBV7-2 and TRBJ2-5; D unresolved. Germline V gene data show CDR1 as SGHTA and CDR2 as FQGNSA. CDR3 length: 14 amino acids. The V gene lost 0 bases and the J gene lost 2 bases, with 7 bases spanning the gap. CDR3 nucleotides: TGTGCCAGCAGCTTAGCGGCCAGACAAGAGACCCAGTACTTC. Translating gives CASSLAARQETQYF.

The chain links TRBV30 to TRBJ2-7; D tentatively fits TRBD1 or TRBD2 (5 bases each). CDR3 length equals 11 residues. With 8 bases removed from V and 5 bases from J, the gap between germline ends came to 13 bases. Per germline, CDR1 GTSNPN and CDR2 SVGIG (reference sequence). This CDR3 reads CAGGKANEQYF. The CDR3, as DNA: TGTGCCGGGGGTAAAGCTAACGAGCAGTACTTC.

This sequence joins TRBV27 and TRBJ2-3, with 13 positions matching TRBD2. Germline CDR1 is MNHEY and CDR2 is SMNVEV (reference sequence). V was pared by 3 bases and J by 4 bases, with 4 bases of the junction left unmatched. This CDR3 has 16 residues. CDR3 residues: CASSFRTSGRADTQYF. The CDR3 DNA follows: TGTGCCAGCAGTTTCCGGACTAGCGGGAGAGCAGATACGCAGTATTTT.

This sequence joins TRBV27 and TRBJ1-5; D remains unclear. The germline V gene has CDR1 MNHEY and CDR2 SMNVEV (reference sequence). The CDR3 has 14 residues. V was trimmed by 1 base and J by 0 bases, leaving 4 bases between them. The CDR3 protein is CASSLYTSNQPQHF. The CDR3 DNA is TGTGCCAGCAGTTTATACACTAGCAATCAGCCCCAGCATTTT.

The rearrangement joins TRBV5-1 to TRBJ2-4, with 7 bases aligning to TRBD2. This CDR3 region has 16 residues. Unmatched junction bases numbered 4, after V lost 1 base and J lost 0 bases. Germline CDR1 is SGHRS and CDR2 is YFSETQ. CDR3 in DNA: TGCGCCAGCAGCTTGTCGGCGGGGGTAGCCAAAAACATTCAGTACTTC. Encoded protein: CASSLSAGVAKNIQYF.

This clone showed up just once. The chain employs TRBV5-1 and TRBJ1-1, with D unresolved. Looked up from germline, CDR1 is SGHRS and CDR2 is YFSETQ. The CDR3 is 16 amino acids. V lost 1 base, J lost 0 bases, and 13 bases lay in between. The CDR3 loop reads CASSLQPAGLNTEAFF. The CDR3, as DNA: TGCGCCAGCAGCTTGCAGCCAGCGGGGTTGAACACTGAAGCTTTCTTT.

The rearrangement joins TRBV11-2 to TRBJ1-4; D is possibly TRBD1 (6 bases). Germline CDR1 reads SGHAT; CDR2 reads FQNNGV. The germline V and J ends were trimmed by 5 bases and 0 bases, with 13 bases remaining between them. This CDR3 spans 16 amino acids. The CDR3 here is CASSPGQYTTNEKLFF. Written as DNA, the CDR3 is TGTGCCAGCAGCCCAGGACAGTACACAACTAATGAAAAACTGTTTTTT.

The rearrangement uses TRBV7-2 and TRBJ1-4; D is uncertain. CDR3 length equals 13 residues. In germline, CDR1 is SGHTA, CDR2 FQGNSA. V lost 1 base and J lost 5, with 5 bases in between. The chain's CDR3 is CASSLGPNEKLFF. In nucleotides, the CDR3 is TGTGCCAGCAGCTTAGGTCCGAATGAAAAACTGTTTTTT.

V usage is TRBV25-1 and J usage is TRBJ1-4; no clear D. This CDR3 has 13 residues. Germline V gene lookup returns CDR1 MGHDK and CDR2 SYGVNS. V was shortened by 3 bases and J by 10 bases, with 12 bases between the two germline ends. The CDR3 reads CASSDLSLGKLFF. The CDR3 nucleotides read TGTGCCAGCAGTGATCTGTCTCTAGGAAAACTGTTTTTT. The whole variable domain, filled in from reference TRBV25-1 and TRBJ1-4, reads EADIYQTPRYLVIGTGKKITLECSQTMGHDKMYWYQQDPGMELHLIHYSYGVNSTEKGDLSSESTVSRIRTEHFPLTLESARPSHTSQYLCASSDLSLGKLFFGSGTQLSVL.

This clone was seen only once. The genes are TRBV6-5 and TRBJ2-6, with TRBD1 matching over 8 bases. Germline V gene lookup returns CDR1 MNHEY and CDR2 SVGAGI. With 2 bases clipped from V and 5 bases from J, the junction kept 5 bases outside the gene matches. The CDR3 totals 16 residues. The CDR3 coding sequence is TGTGCCAGCAGTTACGGACAGGGCCAAAGGGCCAACGTCCTGACTTTC. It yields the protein CASSYGQGQRANVLTF.

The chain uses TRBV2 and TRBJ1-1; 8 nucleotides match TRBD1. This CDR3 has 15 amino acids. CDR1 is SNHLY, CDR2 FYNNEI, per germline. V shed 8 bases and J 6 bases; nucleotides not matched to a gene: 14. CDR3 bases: TGTGCCAGCCGTCTGGCAGGGGGCTTTTCGGCTGAAGCTTTCTTT. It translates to CASRLAGGFSAEAFF. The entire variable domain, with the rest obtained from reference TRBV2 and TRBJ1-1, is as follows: EPEVTQTPSHQVTQMGQEVILRCVPISNHLYFYWYRQILGQKVEFLVSFYNNEISEKSEIFDDQFSVERPDGSNFTLKIRSTKLEDSAMYFCASRLAGGFSAEAFFGQGTRLTVV.

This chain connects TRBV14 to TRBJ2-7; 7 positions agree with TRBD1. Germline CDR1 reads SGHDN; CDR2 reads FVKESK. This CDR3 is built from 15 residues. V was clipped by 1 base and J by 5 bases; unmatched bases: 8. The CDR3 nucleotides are TGTGCCAGCAGCCAAGCCCGGGCCAGGGGGAACGAGCAGTACTTC. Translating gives CASSQARARGNEQYF.

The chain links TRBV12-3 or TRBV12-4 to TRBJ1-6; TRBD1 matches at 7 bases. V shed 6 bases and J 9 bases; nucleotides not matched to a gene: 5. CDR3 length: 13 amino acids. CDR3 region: CASSRGQPSPLHF. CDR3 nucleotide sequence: TGTGCCAGCAGCCGGGGACAGCCTTCACCCCTCCACTTT.

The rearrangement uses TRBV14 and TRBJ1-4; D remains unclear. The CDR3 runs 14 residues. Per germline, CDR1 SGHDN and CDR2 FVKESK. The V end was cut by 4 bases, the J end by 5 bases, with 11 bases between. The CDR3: CASSPRSGNEKLFF. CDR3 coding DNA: TGTGCCAGCAGCCCCCGGAGTGGAAATGAAAAACTGTTTTTT.

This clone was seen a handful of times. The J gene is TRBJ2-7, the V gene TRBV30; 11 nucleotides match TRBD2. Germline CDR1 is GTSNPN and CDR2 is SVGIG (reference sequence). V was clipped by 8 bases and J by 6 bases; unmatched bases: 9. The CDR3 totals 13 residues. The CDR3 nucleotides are TGTGCCGGAAATGTAGCGGGAGGGCCCGAGCAGTACTTC. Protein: CAGNVAGGPEQYF.

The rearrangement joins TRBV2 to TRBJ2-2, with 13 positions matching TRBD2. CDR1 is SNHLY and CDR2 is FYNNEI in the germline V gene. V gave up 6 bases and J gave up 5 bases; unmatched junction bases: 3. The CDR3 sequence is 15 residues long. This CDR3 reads CASRGLAGRTGELFF. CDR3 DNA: TGTGCCAGCAGGGGACTAGCGGGGCGGACCGGGGAGCTGTTTTTT.

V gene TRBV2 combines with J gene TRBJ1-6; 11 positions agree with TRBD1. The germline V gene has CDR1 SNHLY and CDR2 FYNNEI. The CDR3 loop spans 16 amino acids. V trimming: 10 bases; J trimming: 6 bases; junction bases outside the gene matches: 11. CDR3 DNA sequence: TGTGCCAAACGGACAGGGGGCTCAGATTTTAATTCACCCCTCCACTTT. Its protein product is CAKRTGGSDFNSPLHF.